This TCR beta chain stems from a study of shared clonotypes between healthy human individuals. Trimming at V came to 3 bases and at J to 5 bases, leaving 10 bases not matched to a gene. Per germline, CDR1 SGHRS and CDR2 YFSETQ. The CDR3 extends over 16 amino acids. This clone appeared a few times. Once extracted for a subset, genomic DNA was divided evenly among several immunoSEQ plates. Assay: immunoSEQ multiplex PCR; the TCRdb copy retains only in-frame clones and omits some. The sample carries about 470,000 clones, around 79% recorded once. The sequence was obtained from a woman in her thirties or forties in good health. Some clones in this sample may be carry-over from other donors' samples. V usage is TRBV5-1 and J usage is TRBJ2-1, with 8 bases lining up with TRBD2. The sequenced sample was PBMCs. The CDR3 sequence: CASSSVLAVTDNEQFF. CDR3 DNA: TGCGCCAGCAGCTCGGTACTAGCGGTCACGGACAATGAGCAGTTCTTC. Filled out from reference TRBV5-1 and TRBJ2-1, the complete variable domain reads KAGVTQTPRYLIKTRGQQVTLSCSPISGHRSVSWYQQTPGQGLQFLFEYFSETQRNKGNFPGRFSGRQFSNSRSEMNVSTLELGDSALYLCASSSVLAVTDNEQFFGPGTRLTVL.